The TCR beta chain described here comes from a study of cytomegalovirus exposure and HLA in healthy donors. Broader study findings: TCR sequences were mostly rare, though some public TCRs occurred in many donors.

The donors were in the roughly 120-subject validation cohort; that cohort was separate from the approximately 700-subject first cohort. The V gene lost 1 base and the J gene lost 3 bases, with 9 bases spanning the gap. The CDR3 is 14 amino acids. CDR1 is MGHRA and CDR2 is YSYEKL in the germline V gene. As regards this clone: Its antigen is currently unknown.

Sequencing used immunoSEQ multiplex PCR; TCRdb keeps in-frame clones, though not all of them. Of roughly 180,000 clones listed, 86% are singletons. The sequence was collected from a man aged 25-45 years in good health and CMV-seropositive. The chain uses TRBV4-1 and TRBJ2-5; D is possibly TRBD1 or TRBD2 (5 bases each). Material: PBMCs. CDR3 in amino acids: CASSQVGAKETQYF. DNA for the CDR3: TGCGCCAGCAGCCAAGTCGGGGCTAAAGAGACCCAGTACTTC.